This note documents a single T cell receptor (beta chain) sequence. V dropped 0 bases and J dropped 6 bases, with 8 bases sitting between them. The CDR3 totals 13 residues. Germline values: CDR1 KGHSH, CDR2 LQKENI. TCRdb's copy holds only in-frame clones and misses some; the assay was immunoSEQ multiplex PCR. Among just under 150,000 clones listed, about nine tenths were seen once. The record originates from a study of blood T cell repertoires in COVID-19. This sequence joins TRBV18 and TRBJ2-5; D is undetermined. Sequencing was done on a sample of peripheral blood. The sequence derives from a human donor in a cohort sampled during active COVID-19. CDR3 in amino acids: CASSPPSLQTQYF. The CDR3 region has the DNA TGTGCCAGCTCACCACCGTCCCTCCAGACCCAGTACTTC.